What follows are 15 T cell receptor beta chains derived from one specimen sequenced in a study of blood T cell repertoires in COVID-19. Profiled with immunoSEQ multiplex PCR; TCRdb holds only in-frame clones, not every one. The data show some 300,000 clones, 75% to 90% seen once. Sequencing input: peripheral blood. The source of these receptors is a woman between 45 and 65 years old with COVID-19, enrolled during active disease.

This chain joins TRBV3-1 (or the pseudogene TRBV3-2) and TRBJ2-2; 8 positions match TRBD1. The CDR3 is 16 amino acids. Germline assignment: CDR1 LGHDT and CDR2 YNNKEL (reference sequence). After removal of 4 bases from V and 5 bases from J, the junction contained 9 bases not matched to a gene. CDR3 in amino acids: CASSPGQGRRTGELFF. The CDR3 coding sequence is TGTGCCAGCAGCCCCGGACAGGGAAGACGGACCGGGGAGCTGTTTTTT.

In its sample, this clone was seen once. The chain carries TRBV27 and TRBJ2-2, with TRBD1 identical over 7 bases. J gave up 6 bases and V 2 bases, and 0 bases lay outside the gene matches. This CDR3 is built from 13 residues. Germline CDR1 reads MNHEY; CDR2 reads SMNVEV (reference sequence). DNA of the CDR3: TGTGCCAGCAGTTTAAGGGGGCCCGGGGAGCTGTTTTTT. It translates to CASSLRGPGELFF.

The chain joins TRBV5-4 to TRBJ1-2, with TRBD1 identical over 8 bases. The germline gives CDR1 SGHNT, CDR2 YYREEE (reference sequence). Losses at the gene ends were 3 bases for V and 2 bases for J; bases not matched to a gene: 6. The CDR3 loop spans 15 amino acids. CDR3 bases: TGTGCCAGCAGCTGGGACAGGTTGGCCAACTATGGCTACACCTTC. Its protein is CASSWDRLANYGYTF.

The chain joins TRBV3-1 (or the pseudogene TRBV3-2) to TRBJ2-1; no clear D gene. This CDR3 has 14 amino acids. Trimming stripped 1 base from V and 6 bases from J, with 10 bases between. The germline V gene encodes CDR1 LGHDT and CDR2 YNNKEL (reference sequence). The CDR3 protein is CASSQVGTSNEQFF. The CDR3 DNA sequence: TGTGCCAGCAGCCAAGTGGGCACCAGCAATGAGCAGTTCTTC.

This sequence joins TRBV4-3 and TRBJ1-1; D is unclear. In germline, CDR1 is LGHNA, CDR2 YSLEER. The CDR3 consists of 16 residues. V lost 4 bases and J 4 bases, leaving 19 bases between the germline ends. This CDR3 is CASSPISEKPGTEAFF. CDR3 DNA sequence: TGCGCCAGCAGCCCGATTTCTGAAAAACCGGGCACTGAAGCTTTCTTT.

The chain carries TRBV7-9 and TRBJ1-2; no definite D call. The V end was cut by 1 base, the J end by 8 bases, with 20 bases between. Germline lookup yields CDR1 SEHNR and CDR2 FQNEAQ (reference sequence). The CDR3 sequence is 16 residues long. This CDR3 is CASSLEGWRENDGYTF. The CDR3 coding sequence is TGTGCCAGCAGCTTAGAGGGTTGGCGGGAGAATGACGGCTACACCTTC.

This chain joins TRBV19 and TRBJ2-2, with a possible D match to TRBD2 (6 bases). CDR1 is LNHDA and CDR2 is SQIVND in the germline V gene (reference sequence). CDR3 length: 16 residues. Trimming stripped 1 base from V and 4 bases from J, with 13 bases between. CDR3 bases: TGTGCCAGTAGTATAGGGCGGGGTCGAACCACCGGGGAGCTGTTTTTT. Translated: CASSIGRGRTTGELFF. Combining the CDR3 with reference TRBV19 and TRBJ2-2 gives the whole variable domain DGGITQSPKYLFRKEGQNVTLSCEQNLNHDAMYWYRQDPGQGLRLIYYSQIVNDFQKGDIAEGYSVSREKKESFPLTVTSAQKNPTAFYLCASSIGRGRTTGELFFGEGSRLTVL.

The genes are TRBV27 and TRBJ1-1; D not certain. This CDR3 is built from 15 residues. Germline values: CDR1 MNHEY, CDR2 SMNVEV (reference sequence). V lost 0 bases, J lost 1 base, and 9 bases lay in between. The CDR3 is CASSLSGWQNTEAFF. The CDR3 nucleotides are TGTGCCAGCAGTTTATCTGGCTGGCAGAACACTGAAGCTTTCTTT.

About this clone: The sample holds other DNA sequences that translate to the same CDR3. The chain combines TRBV6-5 with TRBJ1-5; D gene uncertain. Germline CDR1 reads MNHEY; CDR2 reads SVGAGI. V shed 5 bases and J shed 4 bases, with 12 bases lying between them. The CDR3 totals 14 residues. The CDR3: CASSPRGSNQPQHF. The DNA of the CDR3 is TGTGCCAGCAGTCCCAGAGGTTCAAATCAGCCCCAGCATTTT.

This clone was seen once. The J gene is TRBJ2-7, the V gene TRBV7-7, with TRBD1 as a possible D gene (6 bases). Germline V gene lookup returns CDR1 SSHAT and CDR2 FNYEAQ (reference sequence). The V end was cut by 1 base, the J end by 0 bases, with 10 bases between. This CDR3 region has 15 residues. As DNA, the CDR3 is TGTGCCAGCAGCTTAGGTACAGGGATCTCCTACGAGCAGTACTTC. Translating gives CASSLGTGISYEQYF.

V usage is TRBV2 and J usage is TRBJ1-1; no firm D call. This CDR3 has 10 amino acids. Between the trimmed V and J ends, which lost 7 bases and 5 bases, there was a span of 5 bases. Germline values: CDR1 SNHLY, CDR2 FYNNEI. The CDR3 region has the DNA TGTGCCAGCATGAGGACTGAAGCTTTCTTT. This encodes CASMRTEAFF.

The chain has TRBV30 and TRBJ2-6; 16 bases fit TRBD2. Germline CDR1 reads GTSNPN; CDR2 reads SVGIG (reference sequence). After removal of 5 bases from V and 3 bases from J, the junction contained 13 bases not matched to a gene. The CDR3 consists of 20 residues. For the CDR3, the DNA is TGTGCCTGGGACCCGGGACTAGCGGGAGGGCCCGTCCTTGGGGCCAACGTCCTGACTTTC. Its protein is CAWDPGLAGGPVLGANVLTF.

V is TRBV5-6 and J is TRBJ2-1; D possibly corresponds to TRBD1 (6 bases). Trimming took off 3 bases at V and 1 base at J, with 8 bases between the two ends. This CDR3 has 14 residues. In germline, CDR1 is SGHDT, CDR2 YYEEEE. CDR3 bases: TGTGCCAGCAGCTCAGGGGTTTCCTACAATGAGCAGTTCTTC. It yields the protein CASSSGVSYNEQFF.

This clone was recorded once. In nucleotides, the CDR3 is TGTGCCATCAGTGAGTCCTTAGGGGTTGGCAATCAGCCCCAGCATTTT. Protein product: CAISESLGVGNQPQHF. The chain uses TRBV10-3 and TRBJ1-5; a weak D match, TRBD1 (5 bases). CDR3 length: 16 amino acids. V shed 0 bases and J shed 2 bases, with 11 bases lying between them. CDR1 and CDR2 from the germline V gene are ENHRY and SYGVKD.

Concerning this clone: One end of the junction fails to match germline, which may point to a read error. The CDR3: CASSLGGPRAGELFF. Written as DNA, the CDR3 is TGTGCTAGCAGCTTAGGGGGCCCTAGGGCCGGGGAGCTGTTTTTT. The chain carries TRBV7-7 and TRBJ2-2; TRBD1 agrees at 7 bases. Germline loops: CDR1 SSHAT, CDR2 FNYEAQ (reference sequence). The CDR3 spans 15 residues.